This paragraph covers one T cell receptor beta chain sequence. What it binds is not known. This specimen comes from a study of shared clonotypes between healthy human individuals. Study-wide findings and caveats: Enrolling few donors narrowed the genetic and exposure-history diversity that was represented. How much donors shared clonotypes was expected to be affected by sequencing depth.

Germline-derived CDR1 and CDR2 are SGHAT and FQNNGV. Trimming shortened V by 4 bases and J by 4 bases, and 14 bases separated the two germline ends. The CDR3 contains 15 residues. The assay was immunoSEQ multiplex PCR, and TCRdb's table has in-frame clones only and misses some. The sample lists some 2,100,000 clones, more than 90% seen once, with roughly 0.13% in the top ten. The specimen sequenced was naive CD4+ T cells sorted from blood. Subset defined: CD45RA+ positively selected. The clonotype originates from a man in his late teens or twenties in good health. The chain couples TRBV11-2 to TRBJ1-5; TRBD1 is a possible D gene (6 bases). Here the CDR3 reads CASSWPQGVNQPQHF. Here the CDR3 DNA reads TGTGCCAGCAGCTGGCCACAGGGTGTTAATCAGCCCCAGCATTTT. The full variable domain, completed using reference TRBV11-2 and TRBJ1-5, is EAGVAQSPRYKIIEKRQSVAFWCNPISGHATLYWYQQILGQGPKLLIQFQNNGVVDDSQLPKDRFSAERLKGVDSTLKIQPAKLEDSAVYLCASSWPQGVNQPQHFGDGTRLSIL.